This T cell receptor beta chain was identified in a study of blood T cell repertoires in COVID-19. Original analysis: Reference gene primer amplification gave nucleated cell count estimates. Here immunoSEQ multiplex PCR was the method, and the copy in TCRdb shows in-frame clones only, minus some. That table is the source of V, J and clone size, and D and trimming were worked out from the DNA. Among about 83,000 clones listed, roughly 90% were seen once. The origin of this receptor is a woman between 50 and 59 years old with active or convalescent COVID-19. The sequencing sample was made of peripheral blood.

The CDR3 bases are TGCAGCGTCGGTGACAGTCATAGCTCCTACAATGAGCAGTTCTTC. Its translation is CSVGDSHSSYNEQFF. The chain combines TRBV29-1 with TRBJ2-1; perhaps TRBD1 as D (5 bases). CDR1 is SQVTM, CDR2 ANQGSEA, per germline. This CDR3 is built from 15 residues. The germline V and J ends were trimmed by 6 bases and 0 bases, with 15 bases remaining between them.